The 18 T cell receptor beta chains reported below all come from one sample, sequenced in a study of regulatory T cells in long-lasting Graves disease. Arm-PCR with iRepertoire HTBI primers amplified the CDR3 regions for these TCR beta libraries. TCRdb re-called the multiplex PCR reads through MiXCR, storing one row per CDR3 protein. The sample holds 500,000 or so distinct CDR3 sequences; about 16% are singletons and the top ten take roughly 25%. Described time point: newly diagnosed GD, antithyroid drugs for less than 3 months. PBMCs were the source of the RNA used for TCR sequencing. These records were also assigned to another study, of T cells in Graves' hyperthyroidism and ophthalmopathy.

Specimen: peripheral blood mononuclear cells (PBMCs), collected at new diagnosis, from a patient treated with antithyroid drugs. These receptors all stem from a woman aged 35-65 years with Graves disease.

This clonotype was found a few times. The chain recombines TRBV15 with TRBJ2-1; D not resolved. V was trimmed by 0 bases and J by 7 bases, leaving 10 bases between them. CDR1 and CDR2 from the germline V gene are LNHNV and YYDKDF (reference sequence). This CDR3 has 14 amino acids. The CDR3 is CATSRDLLGNEQFF. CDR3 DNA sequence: TGTGCCACCAGCAGAGATCTCTTAGGGAATGAGCAGTTCTTC.

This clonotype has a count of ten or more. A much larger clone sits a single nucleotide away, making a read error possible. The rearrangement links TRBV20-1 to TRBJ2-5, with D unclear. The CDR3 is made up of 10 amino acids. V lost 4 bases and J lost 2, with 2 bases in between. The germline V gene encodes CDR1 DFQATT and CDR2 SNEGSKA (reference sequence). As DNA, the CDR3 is TGCAGTGCTAATCAAGAGACCCAGTACTTC. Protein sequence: CSANQETQYF.

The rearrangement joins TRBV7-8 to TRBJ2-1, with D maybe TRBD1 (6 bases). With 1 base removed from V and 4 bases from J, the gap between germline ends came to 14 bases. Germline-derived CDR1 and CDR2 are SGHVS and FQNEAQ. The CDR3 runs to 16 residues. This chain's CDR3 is CASSLELRDKYNEQFF. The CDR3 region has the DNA TGTGCCAGCAGCTTAGAATTAAGGGACAAATACAATGAGCAGTTCTTC.

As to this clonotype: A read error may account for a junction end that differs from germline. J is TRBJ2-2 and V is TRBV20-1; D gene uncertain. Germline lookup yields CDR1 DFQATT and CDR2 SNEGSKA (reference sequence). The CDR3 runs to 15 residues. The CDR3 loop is CSAKDLVTNTRELFF. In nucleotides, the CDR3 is TGCAGTGCTAAGGACCTTGTTACGAACACCAGGGAGCTGTTTTTT.

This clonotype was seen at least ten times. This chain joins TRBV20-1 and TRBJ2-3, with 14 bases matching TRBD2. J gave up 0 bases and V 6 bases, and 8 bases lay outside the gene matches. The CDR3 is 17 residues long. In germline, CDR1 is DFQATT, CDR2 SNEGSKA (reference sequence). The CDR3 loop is CSAQGLAGGTSTDTQYF. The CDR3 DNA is TGCAGTGCCCAAGGACTAGCGGGGGGCACTAGCACAGATACGCAGTATTTT.

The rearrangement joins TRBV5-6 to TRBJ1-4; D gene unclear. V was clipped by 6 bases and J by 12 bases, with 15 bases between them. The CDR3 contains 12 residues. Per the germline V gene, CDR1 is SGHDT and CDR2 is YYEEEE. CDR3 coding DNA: TGTGCCAGCACCCAATCGGGCGTGGAACTGTTTTTT. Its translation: CASTQSGVELFF.

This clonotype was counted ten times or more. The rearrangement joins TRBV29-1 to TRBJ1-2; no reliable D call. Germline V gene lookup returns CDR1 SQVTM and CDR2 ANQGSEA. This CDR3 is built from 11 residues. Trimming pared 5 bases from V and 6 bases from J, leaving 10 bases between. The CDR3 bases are TGCAGCGTTTCCGCCTTGGATGGCTACACCTTC. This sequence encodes CSVSALDGYTF.

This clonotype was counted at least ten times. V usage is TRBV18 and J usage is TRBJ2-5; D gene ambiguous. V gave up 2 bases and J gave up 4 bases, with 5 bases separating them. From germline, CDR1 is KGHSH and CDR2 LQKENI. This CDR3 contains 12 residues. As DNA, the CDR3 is TGTGCCAGCTCACCAGTGTCAGAGACCCAGTACTTC. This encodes CASSPVSETQYF.

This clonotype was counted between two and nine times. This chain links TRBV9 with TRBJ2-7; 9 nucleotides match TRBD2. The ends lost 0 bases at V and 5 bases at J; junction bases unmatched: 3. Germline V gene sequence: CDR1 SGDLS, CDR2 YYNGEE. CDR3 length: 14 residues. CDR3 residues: CASSVGGGADEQYF. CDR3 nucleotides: TGTGCCAGCAGCGTAGGCGGGGGGGCCGACGAGCAGTACTTC.

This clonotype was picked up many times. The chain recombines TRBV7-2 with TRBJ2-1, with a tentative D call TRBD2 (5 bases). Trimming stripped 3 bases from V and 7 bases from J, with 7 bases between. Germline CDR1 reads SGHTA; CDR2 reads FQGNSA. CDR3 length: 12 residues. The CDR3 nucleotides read TGTGCCAGCAGCTTTAGCGCAAATGAGCAGTTCTTC. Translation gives CASSFSANEQFF.

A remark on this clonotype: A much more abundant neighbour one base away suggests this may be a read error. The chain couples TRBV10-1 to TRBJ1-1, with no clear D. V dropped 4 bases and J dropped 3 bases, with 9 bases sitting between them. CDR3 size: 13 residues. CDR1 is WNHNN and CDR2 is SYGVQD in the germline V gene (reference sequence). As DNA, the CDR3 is TGCGCCAGCAGTGGATGGCTGGACACTGAAGCTTTCTTT. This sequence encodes CASSGWLDTEAFF.

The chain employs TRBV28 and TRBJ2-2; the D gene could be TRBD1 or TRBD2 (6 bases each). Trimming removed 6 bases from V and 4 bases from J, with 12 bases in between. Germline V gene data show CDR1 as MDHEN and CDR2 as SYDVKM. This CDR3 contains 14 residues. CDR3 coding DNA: TGTGCCAGCAGACCTTGGGGGGCCACCGGGGAGCTGTTTTTT. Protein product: CASRPWGATGELFF.

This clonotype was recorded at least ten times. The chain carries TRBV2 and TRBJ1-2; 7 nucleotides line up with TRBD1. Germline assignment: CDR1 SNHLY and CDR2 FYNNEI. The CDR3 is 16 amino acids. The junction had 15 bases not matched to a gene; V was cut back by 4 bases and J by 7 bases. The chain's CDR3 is CASSGFKTGSGGGYTF. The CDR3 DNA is TGTGCCAGCAGTGGGTTCAAGACAGGCTCAGGGGGTGGCTACACCTTC.

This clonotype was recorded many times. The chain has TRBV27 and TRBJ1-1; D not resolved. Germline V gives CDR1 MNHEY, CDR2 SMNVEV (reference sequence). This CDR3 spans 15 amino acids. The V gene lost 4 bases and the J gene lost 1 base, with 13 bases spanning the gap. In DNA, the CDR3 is TGTGCCAGCAGTTCAATCCCAACCGGGAACACTGAAGCTTTCTTT. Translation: CASSSIPTGNTEAFF.

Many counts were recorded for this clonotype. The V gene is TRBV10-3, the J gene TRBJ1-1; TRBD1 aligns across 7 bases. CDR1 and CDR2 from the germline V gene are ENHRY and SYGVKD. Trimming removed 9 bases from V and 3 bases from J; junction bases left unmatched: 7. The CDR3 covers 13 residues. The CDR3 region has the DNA TGTGCCATTACAGGGGTGCGGGACACTGAAGCTTTCTTT. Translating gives CAITGVRDTEAFF.

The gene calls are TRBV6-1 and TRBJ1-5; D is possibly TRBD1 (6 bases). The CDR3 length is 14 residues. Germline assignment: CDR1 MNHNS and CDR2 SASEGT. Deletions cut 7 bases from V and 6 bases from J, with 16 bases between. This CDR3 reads CASKVGGFSQPQHF. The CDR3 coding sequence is TGTGCCAGCAAGGTAGGGGGTTTTAGTCAGCCCCAGCATTTT.

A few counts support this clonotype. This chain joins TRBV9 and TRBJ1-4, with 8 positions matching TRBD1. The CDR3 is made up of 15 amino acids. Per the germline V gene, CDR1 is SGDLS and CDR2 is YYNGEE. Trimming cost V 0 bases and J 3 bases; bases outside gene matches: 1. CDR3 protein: CASSVDRGANEKLFF. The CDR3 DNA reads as TGTGCCAGCAGCGTAGACAGGGGGGCTAATGAAAAACTGTTTTTT.

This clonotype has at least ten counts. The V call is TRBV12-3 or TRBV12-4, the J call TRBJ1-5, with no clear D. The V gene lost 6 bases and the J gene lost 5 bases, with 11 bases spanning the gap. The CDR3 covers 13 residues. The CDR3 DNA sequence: TGTGCCAGCAGGGGGATGGGGTATCAGCCCCAGCATTTT. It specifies CASRGMGYQPQHF.